The rows below give T cell receptor beta chains drawn from one sample of a study of OX40 agonist ivuxolimab in advanced cancers. This table comes from immunoSEQ multiplex PCR, and its TCRdb copy is limited to in-frame clones, with some not included. The table lists tens of thousands of clones, around 82% of them singletons. The sample was CD4+ or CD8+ T cells sorted from blood, taken in a trial of the OX40 agonist ivuxolimab. The receptors were sampled from an adult with an advanced solid tumor such as melanoma, head and neck, liver or kidney cancer. The CDR3 runs from the conserved cysteine through the conserved F or W. A D gene is named only where the DNA matches it firmly. The size entry is marked missing in some rows and otherwise reads once, few, many or a size class.

TRBJ1-5 | TRBV15 | once | NA | CATSRKTVGNQPQHF | TGTGCCACCAGCAGGAAGACAGTTGGGAACCAGCCCCAGCATTTT
TRBJ2-3 | TRBV7-9 | NA | TRBD2 | CASSPLGLAGDITDTQYF | TGTGCCAGCAGCCCCCTGGGACTAGCGGGAGATATCACAGATACGCAGTATTTT
TRBJ2-2 | TRBV4-2 | NA | NA | CASSQEGRWIGELFF | TGTGCCAGCAGCCAAGAGGGGAGGTGGATCGGGGAGCTGTTTTTT
TRBJ2-1 | TRBV11-2 | NA | TRBD2 | CASSLRTSGSNEQFF | TGTGCCAGCAGCTTAAGGACTAGCGGGAGCAATGAGCAGTTCTTC
TRBJ2-7 | TRBV11-3 | NA | NA | CASSLGGLAYEQYF | TGTGCCAGCAGCCTCGGGGGACTTGCCTACGAGCAGTACTTC
TRBJ2-7 | TRBV2 | once | TRBD2 | CASSPLAGEGYEQYF | TGTGCCAGCAGTCCCCTAGCGGGAGAAGGCTACGAGCAGTACTTC
TRBJ2-1 | TRBV6-1 | NA | NA | CASSLTGNNEQFF | TGTGCCAGCAGCCTGACTGGCAACAATGAGCAGTTCTTC
TRBJ1-1 | TRBV7-8 | NA | NA | CASSQFPGYTEAFF | TGCGCCAGCAGCCAGTTCCCAGGGTACACTGAAGCTTTCTTT
TRBJ1-5 | TRBV6-6 | NA | NA | CASSPTGPQHF | TGTGCCAGCAGTCCTACAGGGCCCCAGCATTTT
TRBJ2-5 | TRBV27 | NA | NA | CASSLYSPGEGEETQYF | TGTGCCAGCAGTTTATATTCCCCAGGGGAGGGAGAAGAGACCCAGTACTTC
TRBJ2-5 | TRBV15 | NA | NA | CATSRDGSRETQYF | TGTGCCACCAGCAGAGACGGCTCCAGAGAGACCCAGTACTTC
TRBJ1-2 | TRBV7-9 | few | NA | CASSQPAGNYGYTF | TGTGCCAGCAGCCAGCCCGCGGGTAACTATGGCTACACCTTC
TRBJ2-2 | TRBV7-8 | NA | NA | CASSLDLRDGYSNTGELFF | TGTGCCAGCAGCTTAGACCTCCGGGACGGATACTCTAACACCGGGGAGCTGTTTTTT
TRBJ1-1 | TRBV27 | NA | NA | CASSYSGTEAFF | TGTGCCAGCAGTTACTCAGGGACTGAAGCTTTCTTT
TRBJ2-1 | TRBV4-3 | NA | NA | CASSQDTSRNEQFF | TGCGCCAGCAGCCAAGACACTAGCCGCAATGAGCAGTTCTTC
TRBJ2-7 | TRBV6-6 | NA | TRBD1 | CASSFPRTGDPYEQYF | TGTGCCAGCAGTTTCCCCAGGACAGGGGACCCCTACGAGCAGTACTTC
TRBJ2-7 | TRBV2 | medium-sized | TRBD2 | CASSESAGWGEQYF | TGTGCCAGCAGTGAATCAGCGGGATGGGGCGAGCAGTACTTC
TRBJ1-3 | TRBV5-4 | NA | NA | CASSQGRRDGNTIYF | TGTGCCAGCAGCCAAGGTCGCAGGGATGGAAACACCATATATTTT
TRBJ2-1 | TRBV30 | NA | NA | CAWRRGRSGSYNEQFF | TGTGCCTGGAGACGGGGGAGGAGCGGGTCGTACAATGAGCAGTTCTTC
TRBJ1-1 | TRBV7-2 | NA | TRBD1 | CASRIGTVTEAFF | TGTGCCAGCAGGATTGGGACAGTCACTGAAGCTTTCTTT
TRBJ2-7 | TRBV7-9 | NA | NA | CASNLQGAGNEQYF | TGTGCCAGCAACCTACAGGGAGCGGGAAACGAGCAGTACTTC
TRBJ1-1 | TRBV6-5 | NA | NA | CASSLMENTEAFF | TGTGCCAGCAGTTTGATGGAGAACACTGAAGCTTTCTTT
TRBJ2-7 | TRBV6-1 | NA | NA | CASSAGPSYEQYF | TGTGCCAGCAGTGCAGGGCCCAGCTACGAGCAGTACTTC
TRBJ2-1 | TRBV7-9 | NA | TRBD2 | CASSFRLAGQQFF | TGTGCCAGCAGCTTCCGACTAGCGGGACAACAGTTCTTC
TRBJ1-3 | TRBV2 | NA | NA | CASSVGARNTIYF | TGTGCCAGCAGTGTAGGAGCTAGAAACACCATATATTTT
TRBJ1-4 | TRBV2 | NA | NA | CATEPGAVGEKLFF | TGTGCCACCGAACCAGGGGCGGTTGGAGAAAAACTGTTTTTT
TRBJ2-3 | TRBV2 | NA | NA | CASNTGGLFSDTQYF | TGTGCCAGCAATACAGGAGGGCTCTTCTCCGATACGCAGTATTTT
TRBJ2-1 | TRBV10-3 | NA | NA | CATLRGTTPDYNEQFF | TGTGCCACCCTGAGGGGGACCACACCTGATTACAATGAGCAGTTCTTC
TRBJ1-3 | TRBV7-2 | NA | TRBD1 | CASSPDRGLENTIYF | TGTGCCAGCAGCCCGGACAGGGGGCTAGAAAACACCATATATTTT
TRBJ1-4 | TRBV4-3 | NA | NA | CASSQVGAYNEKLFF | TGCGCCAGCAGCCAAGTAGGAGCTTATAATGAAAAACTGTTTTTT
TRBJ2-1 | TRBV2 | NA | TRBD2 | CASGRTSSGDEQFF | TGTGCCAGCGGAAGGACTAGCAGCGGCGATGAGCAGTTCTTC
TRBJ2-1 | TRBV7-8 | NA | NA | CASSLALNNEQFF | TGTGCCAGCAGCTTAGCCCTAAACAATGAGCAGTTCTTC
TRBJ1-1 | TRBV5-4 | NA | NA | CASSRPTEDTEAFF | TGTGCCAGCAGCCGGCCGACCGAAGACACTGAAGCTTTCTTT
TRBJ2-7 | TRBV5-4 | NA | NA | CASSSTVDEQYF | TGTGCCAGCAGCTCTACAGTGGACGAGCAGTACTTC
TRBJ2-1 | TRBV6-5 | NA | NA | CASRTFDEQFF | TGTGCCAGCAGGACTTTCGATGAGCAGTTCTTC
TRBJ1-3 | TRBV28 | NA | NA | CASNRAGNTIYF | TGTGCCAGCAACAGGGCCGGAAACACCATATATTTT
TRBJ2-7 | TRBV11-2 | NA | TRBD2 | CASSLGSSGRAYEQYF | TGTGCCAGCAGCTTAGGGTCCAGCGGGAGGGCCTACGAGCAGTACTTC
TRBJ1-4 | TRBV9 | once | NA | CASSAQGIQGEKLFF | TGTGCCAGCAGCGCCCAGGGTATTCAGGGAGAAAAACTGTTTTTT
TRBJ2-2 | TRBV5-1 | NA | NA | CASSWEQGPVNTGELFF | TGCGCCAGCAGCTGGGAACAGGGCCCCGTCAACACCGGGGAGCTGTTTTTT
TRBJ2-3 | TRBV9 | few | NA | CASRQTGTGTDTQYF | TGTGCCAGTAGACAAACAGGGACCGGCACAGATACGCAGTATTTT
TRBJ1-2 | TRBV29-1 | NA | NA | CSVVTENYGYTF | TGCAGCGTTGTAACAGAGAATTATGGCTACACCTTC
TRBJ2-7 | TRBV5-1 | NA | TRBD1 | CASSLGLVGTGDDEQYF | TGCGCCAGCAGCTTGGGTTTGGTGGGGACAGGGGACGACGAGCAGTACTTC
TRBJ2-5 | TRBV15 | NA | NA | CATSRERTVKETQYF | TGTGCCACCAGCAGAGAGAGGACGGTAAAAGAGACCCAGTACTTC
TRBJ1-1 | TRBV12-5 | NA | NA | CASGLDPRVEAFF | TGTGCTAGTGGTTTGGACCCAAGGGTTGAAGCTTTCTTT
TRBJ2-1 | TRBV2 | NA | NA | CASSELGAYNEQFF | TGTGCCAGCAGTGAACTCGGGGCATACAATGAGCAGTTCTTC
TRBJ2-7 | TRBV5-4 | NA | NA | CASSLSLYEQYF | TGTGCCAGCAGCTTGTCCTTGTACGAGCAGTACTTC
TRBJ2-2 | TRBV7-2 | NA | NA | CASSFAGGTTGELFF | TGTGCCAGCAGCTTTGCTGGCGGGACTACCGGGGAGCTGTTTTTT
TRBJ1-5 | TRBV27 | few | NA | CASSRPGGNQPQHF | TGTGCCAGCAGTAGGCCAGGGGGCAATCAGCCCCAGCATTTT
TRBJ2-1 | TRBV7-9 | NA | NA | CASSFPGFNEQFF | TGTGCCAGCAGCTTCCCGGGCTTCAATGAGCAGTTCTTC
TRBJ2-3 | TRBV2 | few | NA | CASSEAGNSGTDTQYF | TGTGCCAGCAGTGAAGCCGGCAACTCGGGCACAGATACGCAGTATTTT
TRBJ1-3 | TRBV28 | NA | NA | CASSLDRRHGNTIYF | TGTGCCAGCAGCCTCGACAGGCGACATGGAAACACCATATATTTT
TRBJ2-5 | TRBV10-3 | few | NA | CAISARDSLQETQYF | TGTGCCATCAGTGCTCGGGACTCCCTTCAAGAGACCCAGTACTTC
TRBJ2-7 | TRBV13 | NA | NA | CASSYLSGSYEQYF | TGTGCCAGCAGCTACCTATCGGGCTCCTACGAGCAGTACTTC